This T cell receptor (beta chain) was documented in a study of T cell clonotyping in hematopoietic cell transplantation. V shed 3 bases, J shed 6 bases, and the junction held 5 bases outside the gene matches. CDR1 SGHTA and CDR2 FQGNSA come from the germline V gene. The CDR3 is 15 amino acids. This clone was recorded only once. Its antigen remains unknown. Generated by immunoSEQ multiplex PCR, the TCRdb table keeps only in-frame clones and is missing some. The sample yields approximately 10,000 clones, over 75% seen once. Whole-study results and caveats: After transplant, recipient diversity fell while pathologically expanded clonotypes grew through day 180.

Recipients were bled about 28 days pretransplant and at posttransplant days 30, 100, 180. The genes are TRBV7-2 and TRBJ1-4, with 9 bases lining up with TRBD1. The input for sequencing was peripheral blood mononuclear cells, taken 180 days after allogeneic stem cell transplant. The clonotype originates from a female patient aged 45-60 years who had an allogeneic stem cell transplant from a related donor, so the T cells may come from the graft donor. Some clones in this sample may be carry-over from other donors' samples. CDR3 in DNA: TGTGCCAGCAGCTTGGGACAGGGAGGTTATGAAAAACTGTTTTTT. The encoded protein is CASSLGQGGYEKLFF.